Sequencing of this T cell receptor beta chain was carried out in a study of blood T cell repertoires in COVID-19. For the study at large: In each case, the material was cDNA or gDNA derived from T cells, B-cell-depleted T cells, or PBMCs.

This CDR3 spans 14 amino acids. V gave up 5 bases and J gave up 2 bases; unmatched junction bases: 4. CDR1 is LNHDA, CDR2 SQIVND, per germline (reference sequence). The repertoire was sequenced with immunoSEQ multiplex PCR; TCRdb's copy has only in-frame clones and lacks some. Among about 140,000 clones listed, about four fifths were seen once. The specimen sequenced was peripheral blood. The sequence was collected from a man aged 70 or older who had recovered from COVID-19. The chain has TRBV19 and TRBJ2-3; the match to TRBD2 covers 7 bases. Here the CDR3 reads CASSVGTNTDTQYF. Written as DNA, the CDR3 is TGTGCCAGTAGTGTCGGGACTAACACAGATACGCAGTATTTT.